This T cell receptor (beta chain) appears in the sequencing data of a study of OX40 agonist ivuxolimab in advanced cancers. Regarding the study in general: The costimulatory receptor OX40 (CD134) was targeted by ivuxolimab, a fully human IgG2 agonistic monoclonal antibody. Intravenous ivuxolimab was administered to patients every 2 weeks at six dose levels: 0.01, 0.1, 0.3, 1.5, 3 and 10 mg/kg. Of the approximately 50 patients in dose escalation, approximately 20 had hepatocellular carcinoma, roughly 15 had melanoma, 9 had renal cell carcinoma and 9 had head and neck cancer. A male proportion of roughly 80% and a mean age of 60 years, ranging from about 23 to 79, were recorded for the dose-escalation cohort. Patients were allowed to have had prior anti-PD-1, anti-PD-L1 or anti-CTLA-4 therapy, and 40% of the dose-escalation patients had been treated with checkpoint inhibitors. Three dose-escalation patients achieved partial responses, one with hepatocellular carcinoma and two with cutaneous melanoma. The purpose of peripheral TCRbeta sequencing was to test whether ivuxolimab changed TCR sequence diversity and led to clonal T-cell expansion. The paper reports the monotherapy dose-escalation portion (N of about 50 patients) of the phase I ivuxolimab trial.

The full study reports these points: In the 0.1-3.0 mg/kg groups, partial responders had among the lowest normalized peripheral clonal expansion, particularly in CD8+ T cells. At doses of 0.1 to 3.0 mg/kg, clonal expansion of both CD4+ and CD8+ blood T cells was observed from baseline to week 6. After ivuxolimab, expanded clones were on average more numerous among CD8+ T cells than among CD4+ T cells. Low levels of normalized T-cell clonal expansion were also seen in some patients who did not respond. Which antigens the clonally expanded peripheral T cells were specific for was not determined.

Genomic DNA was isolated from the sorted cells so that the TCRbeta CDR3 region could be sequenced. The immunoSEQ Assay was used to sequence the TCRbeta CDR3 regions. TCRdb's version of the immuneACCESS table is confined to in-frame rearrangements and falls short of the full clone set. An unresolved V gene accounts for under half of the shortfall where checked; the remainder is of unknown origin. This sample lists 55,000 to 85,000 clones; about 90% were detected once. 6.5% to 8.5% of the sample lies in the top ten. The trial excluded patients who had a history of autoimmune disease or were on systemic immunosuppression. Peripheral blood for TCR sequencing was drawn from every dose cohort at baseline, at cycle 4 day 1 and at cycle 7 day 1. The samples were taken from a phase I, first-in-human, multicenter, open-label dose-escalation trial of ivuxolimab. Adults with locally advanced or metastatic head and neck squamous cell, hepatocellular, melanoma or renal cell carcinoma were enrolled in the trial. Before TCR sequencing, CD4+ and CD8+ T cells were separately sorted from peripheral blood.

This clone showed up just once. The specificity of this receptor is unknown. Base qualities are not at hand, and no much larger clone is one base apart. CDR1 and CDR2, looked up from the germline V gene (reference sequence), are MNHNY and SVGAGI. There are 13 amino acids in the CDR3, from cysteine to phenylalanine inclusive. CDR3 DNA only is kept here, 39 bases in frame from base 1. Cut back by 5 bases and 7 bases, the V and J ends lie 15 bases apart. This chain joins TRBV6-6 to TRBJ2-7, with a weak D call of TRBD2 (6 bases match). Specimen: CD4+ or CD8+ T cells sorted from blood, collected in a trial of the OX40 agonist ivuxolimab. The clonotype originates from an adult with an advanced solid tumor such as melanoma, head and neck, liver or kidney cancer. The CDR3 reads CASSLQGAGEQYF. The DNA reads as follows: TGTGCCAGCAGTCTACAAGGGGCGGGGGAGCAGTACTTC.